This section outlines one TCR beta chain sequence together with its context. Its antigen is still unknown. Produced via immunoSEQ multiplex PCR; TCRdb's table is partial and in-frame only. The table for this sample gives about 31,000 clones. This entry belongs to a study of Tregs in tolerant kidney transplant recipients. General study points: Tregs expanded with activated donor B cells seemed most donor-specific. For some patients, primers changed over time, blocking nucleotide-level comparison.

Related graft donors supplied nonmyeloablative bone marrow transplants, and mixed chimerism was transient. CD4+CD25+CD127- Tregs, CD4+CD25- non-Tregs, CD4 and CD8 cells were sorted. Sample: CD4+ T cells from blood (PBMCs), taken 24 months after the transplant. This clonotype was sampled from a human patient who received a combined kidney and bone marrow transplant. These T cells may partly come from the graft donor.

Partial CDR3 DNA: TGTGCCAGCAGGGACAGGCCAAATGAAAAA. Translating it yields CASRDRPNEK. The CDR3 in full is CASRDRPNEKLFF. This chain uses TRBV2 with TRBJ1-4; 7 positions agree with TRBD1. The read comes to an end 3 residues before the CDR3 does, leaving the germline J gene to fill in the end. The CDR3 is 13 amino acids. V dropped 6 bases and J dropped 5; count of bases not matched to a gene: 3. Germline values: CDR1 SNHLY, CDR2 FYNNEI.